The rows below give T cell receptor beta chains drawn from one sample of a study of post-analysis software for immune sequencing data. One entry per CDR3 protein results from TCRdb running MiXCR on the PCR reads. The data contain hundreds of thousands of distinct CDR3 sequences, roughly 27% of them singletons. Sequencing input: blood. These receptors originate from a girl under 18 with multiple sclerosis. Each CDR3 is given with its conserved first and last residue. The order of the fields is D gene, J gene, V gene, clone size, CDR3 protein, CDR3 DNA. D genes are given only for firm matches. Size values are once, few and many counts, or a class for expanded clones, and some rows have none.

D gene: NA; J gene: TRBJ2-3; V gene: TRBV5-1; clone size: few; CDR3 protein: CASSEAVGTDTQYF; CDR3 DNA: TGCGCCAGCAGCGAGGCGGTGGGGACAGATACGCAGTATTTT
D gene: NA; J gene: TRBJ2-7; V gene: TRBV7-8; clone size: NA; CDR3 protein: CASNELVGGQSYEQYF; CDR3 DNA: TGTGCCAGCAACGAACTAGTGGGAGGACAGTCCTACGAGCAGTACTTC
D gene: TRBD1; J gene: TRBJ2-7; V gene: TRBV5-1; clone size: few; CDR3 protein: CASSSEGGFREQYF; CDR3 DNA: TGCGCCAGCAGCTCGGAAGGGGGCTTTCGGGAGCAGTACTTC
D gene: TRBD2; J gene: TRBJ2-1; V gene: TRBV12-3/TRBV12-4; clone size: NA; CDR3 protein: CASSPSPPGGGNEQFF; CDR3 DNA: TGTGCCAGCAGTCCAAGCCCACCGGGAGGGGGAAATGAGCAGTTCTTC
D gene: NA; J gene: TRBJ2-6; V gene: TRBV12-3/TRBV12-4; clone size: few; CDR3 protein: CASSPTGRQGANVLTF; CDR3 DNA: TGTGCCAGCAGTCCAACAGGGCGGCAGGGGGCCAACGTCCTGACTTTC
D gene: NA; J gene: TRBJ2-3; V gene: TRBV27; clone size: few; CDR3 protein: CASSLPGARTDTQYF; CDR3 DNA: TGTGCCAGCAGTTTACCAGGGGCGCGGACAGATACGCAGTATTTT
D gene: TRBD1; J gene: TRBJ2-2; V gene: TRBV5-1; clone size: NA; CDR3 protein: CASSTRQGSGELFF; CDR3 DNA: TGCGCCAGCAGCACGCGACAGGGGAGCGGGGAGCTGTTTTTT
D gene: NA; J gene: TRBJ2-6; V gene: TRBV5-1; clone size: NA; CDR3 protein: CASRTTPGRFSGANVLTF; CDR3 DNA: TGCGCCAGCAGGACAACTCCGGGACGCTTCTCTGGGGCCAACGTCCTGACTTTC
D gene: NA; J gene: TRBJ2-7; V gene: TRBV7-9; clone size: NA; CDR3 protein: CASSVYGPPYF; CDR3 DNA: TGTGCCAGCAGCGTTTACGGGCCCCCGTACTTC
D gene: TRBD1; J gene: TRBJ2-5; V gene: TRBV12-3/TRBV12-4; clone size: few; CDR3 protein: CASSLTGAGGHSTQYF; CDR3 DNA: TGTGCCAGCAGTTTAACAGGGGCAGGGGGCCACTCGACCCAGTACTTC
D gene: NA; J gene: TRBJ2-5; V gene: TRBV25-1; clone size: few; CDR3 protein: CASTPQQLLGETQYF; CDR3 DNA: TGTGCCAGCACCCCTCAGCAACTCCTGGGGGAGACCCAGTACTTC
D gene: TRBD2; J gene: TRBJ2-1; V gene: TRBV6-4; clone size: few; CDR3 protein: CASGPSGAFDEQFF; CDR3 DNA: TGTGCCAGCGGCCCTAGCGGGGCCTTCGATGAGCAGTTCTTC
D gene: NA; J gene: TRBJ2-7; V gene: TRBV7-2; clone size: few; CDR3 protein: CASSPLGSGALHEQYF; CDR3 DNA: TGTGCCAGCAGCCCGCTTGGTTCAGGGGCCCTCCACGAGCAGTACTTC
D gene: NA; J gene: TRBJ2-3; V gene: TRBV28; clone size: few; CDR3 protein: CASTLRARGGGSKDTQYF; CDR3 DNA: TGTGCCAGCACCTTGAGGGCTAGAGGTGGCGGAAGTAAGGATACGCAGTATTTT
D gene: NA; J gene: TRBJ2-3; V gene: TRBV9; clone size: NA; CDR3 protein: CASSEGDLLSTDTQYF; CDR3 DNA: TGTGCCAGCAGTGAGGGGGACCTACTAAGCACAGATACGCAGTATTTT
D gene: NA; J gene: TRBJ1-2; V gene: TRBV28; clone size: few; CDR3 protein: CASGGTRYGYTF; CDR3 DNA: TGTGCCAGCGGCGGGACACGCTATGGCTACACCTTC
D gene: NA; J gene: TRBJ2-5; V gene: TRBV4-3; clone size: many; CDR3 protein: CASSQARGGSETQYF; CDR3 DNA: TGCGCCAGCAGCCAAGCTCGGGGTGGTAGCGAGACCCAGTACTTC
D gene: TRBD1; J gene: TRBJ1-1; V gene: TRBV9; clone size: NA; CDR3 protein: CASSVEDRGTEAFF; CDR3 DNA: TGTGCCAGCAGCGTAGAGGACAGGGGCACTGAAGCTTTCTTT
D gene: NA; J gene: TRBJ1-2; V gene: TRBV7-9; clone size: NA; CDR3 protein: CASSPLDGYTF; CDR3 DNA: TGTGCCAGCAGCCCCTTGGACGGCTACACCTTC
D gene: NA; J gene: TRBJ2-1; V gene: TRBV12-3/TRBV12-4; clone size: few; CDR3 protein: CASSVPRGSLEQFF; CDR3 DNA: TGTGCCAGCAGTGTCCCGCGCGGCTCTCTTGAGCAGTTCTTC
D gene: TRBD2; J gene: TRBJ2-5; V gene: TRBV12-3/TRBV12-4; clone size: many; CDR3 protein: CASRTSGEETQYF; CDR3 DNA: TGTGCCAGCAGAACTAGCGGGGAAGAGACCCAGTACTTC
D gene: TRBD1; J gene: TRBJ1-2; V gene: TRBV7-9; clone size: few; CDR3 protein: CASSGQGRGFNYGYTF; CDR3 DNA: TGTGCCAGCAGCGGACAGGGCAGGGGCTTTAACTATGGCTACACCTTC
D gene: NA; J gene: TRBJ1-1; V gene: TRBV7-2; clone size: few; CDR3 protein: CASSLNIEAFF; CDR3 DNA: TGTGCCAGCAGCTTAAACATTGAAGCTTTCTTT
D gene: TRBD1; J gene: TRBJ2-7; V gene: TRBV15; clone size: few; CDR3 protein: CATSRPTGVGYEQYF; CDR3 DNA: TGTGCCACCAGCAGACCTACAGGGGTGGGCTACGAGCAGTACTTC
D gene: NA; J gene: TRBJ1-4; V gene: TRBV25-1; clone size: NA; CDR3 protein: CASSESRPGGATNEKLFF; CDR3 DNA: TGTGCCAGCAGTGAATCTAGACCCGGGGGGGCAACTAATGAAAAACTGTTTTTT
D gene: TRBD2; J gene: TRBJ2-5; V gene: TRBV7-6; clone size: NA; CDR3 protein: CANSKGTSGRETTVQYF; CDR3 DNA: TGTGCCAACAGCAAGGGGACTAGCGGGAGGGAAACGACGGTGCAGTACTTC
D gene: TRBD1; J gene: TRBJ2-7; V gene: TRBV5-1; clone size: few; CDR3 protein: CASRPGQGIDEQYF; CDR3 DNA: TGCGCCAGCCGGCCGGGACAGGGGATAGACGAGCAGTACTTC
D gene: NA; J gene: TRBJ2-7; V gene: TRBV7-9; clone size: NA; CDR3 protein: CASSLKVYEQYF; CDR3 DNA: TGTGCCAGCAGCTTGAAAGTCTACGAGCAGTACTTC
D gene: NA; J gene: TRBJ1-2; V gene: TRBV27; clone size: few; CDR3 protein: CASSLSGGQLYGYTF; CDR3 DNA: TGTGCCAGCAGTTTATCTGGCGGACAGCTCTATGGCTACACCTTC
D gene: NA; J gene: TRBJ1-2; V gene: TRBV4-1; clone size: NA; CDR3 protein: CASSQDSGGRNYGYTF; CDR3 DNA: TGCGCCAGCAGCCAAGATTCTGGGGGGAGGAACTATGGCTACACCTTC
D gene: NA; J gene: TRBJ2-7; V gene: TRBV7-8; clone size: few; CDR3 protein: CASSPWTRARAQLPYNEQYF; CDR3 DNA: TGTGCCAGCAGCCCTTGGACCCGGGCTCGGGCCCAGCTCCCCTACAATGAGCAGTACTTC